This passage covers 18 T cell receptor beta chains from one sample sequenced in a study of blood T cell repertoires in COVID-19. Method: immunoSEQ multiplex PCR; TCRdb's copy keeps in-frame clones and lacks some. The sample consists of about 220,000 clones, 88% of them appearing once. Sequenced sample: PBMCs or T cells enriched from blood (not recorded which). These receptor sequences come from a woman aged 25 to 39 who had recovered from COVID-19.

The V gene is TRBV29-1, the J gene TRBJ2-5; a weak D match, TRBD1 (5 bases). The CDR3 contains 16 residues. V was shortened by 0 bases and J by 5 bases, with 19 bases between the two germline ends. The germline V gene has CDR1 SQVTM and CDR2 ANQGSEA. CDR3 coding DNA: TGCAGCGTTGAAGATGGAAGGGGTCATTTAACGGAGACCCAGTACTTC. As protein: CSVEDGRGHLTETQYF.

Regarding this clone: Other DNA sequences in this specimen translate into the identical CDR3. CDR3 residues: CASSPQGADSPLHF. In nucleotides, the CDR3 is TGTGCCAGCTCCCCCCAGGGGGCAGATTCACCCCTCCACTTT. The genes are TRBV18 and TRBJ1-6, with 8 bases identical to TRBD1. Germline-derived CDR1 and CDR2 are KGHSH and LQKENI. V was pared by 6 bases and J by 8 bases, with 6 bases of the junction left unmatched. The CDR3 totals 14 residues.

The CDR3 reads CASSQDYGNEQFF. The CDR3 DNA reads TGTGCCAGCAGCCAAGATTACGGCAATGAGCAGTTCTTC. V gene TRBV4-2 combines with J gene TRBJ2-1; D is uncertain. V lost 0 bases, J lost 6 bases, and 6 bases lay in between. The CDR3 extends over 13 amino acids. Looked up from germline, CDR1 is LGHNA and CDR2 is YNFKEQ.

V gene TRBV9 combines with J gene TRBJ1-1, with 8 bases fitting TRBD1. Germline CDR1 reads SGDLS; CDR2 reads YYNGEE. The CDR3 is 13 amino acids. The V gene end was trimmed by 2 bases and the J gene end by 6 bases; junction bases not matched to a gene: 3. CDR3 sequence (DNA): TGTGCCAGCAGCGTTCAGGGGGCTGCTGAAGCTTTCTTT. Translated, it gives CASSVQGAAEAFF.

The chain couples TRBV18 to TRBJ1-2; D call uncertain. The germline V and J ends were trimmed by 3 bases and 7 bases, with 18 bases remaining between them. Germline values: CDR1 KGHSH, CDR2 LQKENI. This CDR3 comprises 15 residues. The CDR3 nucleotides are TGTGCCAGCTCACCGGAGGAAGCGGCATCGCTTGGCTACACCTTC. As protein: CASSPEEAASLGYTF.

The chain uses TRBV21-1 and TRBJ1-2; TRBD1, the D gene given by the table, was not confirmed from the DNA. TRBV21-1 is a known pseudogene. The CDR3 runs to 19 residues. The CDR3 DNA reads as TGTGCCAGCAGCAAAGAATGCCGGGACAGAGTGAACCGAAACTATGGCTACACCTTC. Translating it yields CASSKECRDRVNRNYGYTF.

V gene TRBV7-9 combines with J gene TRBJ1-1; D ambiguous. This CDR3 comprises 13 residues. Trimming took 5 bases from V and 6 from J, leaving 13 bases between them. The germline CDR1 and CDR2 sequences are SEHNR and FQNEAQ (reference sequence). CDR3 sequence reads: CASSRGSFAEAFF. The CDR3 DNA reads as TGTGCCAGCAGCCGAGGGAGCTTTGCTGAAGCTTTCTTT. The whole variable domain, remainder taken from reference TRBV7-9 and TRBJ1-1, is DTGVSQNPRHKITKRGQNVTFRCDPISEHNRLYWYRQTLGQGPEFLTYFQNEAQLEKSRLLSDRFSAERPKGSFSTLEIQRTEQGDSAMYLCASSRGSFAEAFFGQGTRLTVV.

This chain uses TRBV9 with TRBJ1-1, with 9 bases lining up with TRBD1. Germline V lookup: CDR1 SGDLS, CDR2 YYNGEE. The J segment lost 4 bases and the V segment lost 3 bases, leaving 7 bases of the junction unmatched. This CDR3 region has 15 residues. For the CDR3, the DNA is TGTGCCAGCAGCGCGGGACAGGGCAGGGGCACTGAAGCTTTCTTT. Amino acid sequence: CASSAGQGRGTEAFF. The variable domain in full, with the rest retrieved from reference TRBV9 and TRBJ1-1, is DSGVTQTPKHLITATGQRVTLRCSPRSGDLSVYWYQQSLDQGLQFLIQYYNGEERAKGNILERFSAQQFPDLHSELNLSSLELGDSALYFCASSAGQGRGTEAFFGQGTRLTVV.

This chain links TRBV11-2 with TRBJ2-2; TRBD2 aligns across 10 bases. Germline assignment: CDR1 SGHAT and CDR2 FQNNGV. V gave up 1 base and J gave up 5 bases; unmatched junction bases: 4. The CDR3 length is 16 residues. The CDR3 bases are TGTGCCAGCAGCTTAGCACTAGCGGGGAGAACCGGGGAGCTGTTTTTT. Its protein product is CASSLALAGRTGELFF.

The chain uses TRBV6-2 or TRBV6-3 and TRBJ1-5; 8 bases map to TRBD1. J was trimmed by 2 bases and V by 5 bases; bases with no gene match: 5. This CDR3 contains 15 residues. Per germline, CDR1 MNHEY and CDR2 SVGEGT. In DNA form, the CDR3 reads TGTGCCAGCAGTGGCGACAGGGGAGGCAATCAGCCCCAGCATTTT. Protein: CASSGDRGGNQPQHF.

CDR3 DNA: TGTGCCAGCAGCGCAATACAGGGTGTCGGCACTGAAGCTTTCTTT. Protein sequence: CASSAIQGVGTEAFF. The V gene is TRBV7-9, the J gene TRBJ1-1, with D maybe TRBD1 (6 bases). There are 15 residues in the CDR3. Trimming cost V 5 bases and J 4 bases, with 17 bases left between them. Germline V gives CDR1 SEHNR, CDR2 FQNEAQ (reference sequence).

This chain links TRBV23-1 with TRBJ1-4, with 10 bases fitting TRBD1. TRBV23-1 is sorted into the ORF group, with uncertain function. The CDR3 loop spans 16 amino acids. Losses at the gene ends were 3 bases for V and 7 bases for J; bases not matched to a gene: 8. CDR3 sequence reads: CASSQNLRDRGEKLFF. The CDR3 coding sequence is TGCGCCAGCAGTCAGAATCTCCGGGACAGGGGTGAAAAACTGTTTTTT.

The chain couples TRBV5-1 to TRBJ2-1; possibly TRBD2 for D (6 bases). The CDR3 has 15 amino acids. Germline V gene lookup returns CDR1 SGHRS and CDR2 YFSETQ. The V end lost 1 base, the J end lost 9 bases, and 17 bases lay between the germline ends. The DNA of the CDR3 is TGCGCCAGCAGCTTGATTTCCCCGGGAGTGGGTGAGCAGTTCTTC. Residues: CASSLISPGVGEQFF.

The chain is built from TRBV19 and TRBJ1-1; 10 bases agree with TRBD1. The V gene end was trimmed by 8 bases and the J gene end by 0 bases; junction bases not matched to a gene: 9. The germline V gene encodes CDR1 LNHDA and CDR2 SQIVND (reference sequence). CDR3 length: 16 amino acids. The CDR3 spells CASVPVGTGVNTEAFF. The CDR3 region has the DNA TGTGCCAGTGTCCCAGTTGGGACAGGGGTGAACACTGAAGCTTTCTTT. Complete variable domain (other parts from reference TRBV19 and TRBJ1-1): DGGITQSPKYLFRKEGQNVTLSCEQNLNHDAMYWYRQDPGQGLRLIYYSQIVNDFQKGDIAEGYSVSREKKESFPLTVTSAQKNPTAFYLCASVPVGTGVNTEAFFGQGTRLTVV.

The V call is TRBV19, the J call TRBJ1-4, with 7 bases identical to TRBD1. The length of the CDR3 is 15 residues. CDR1 is LNHDA, CDR2 SQIVND, per germline (reference sequence). Germline trimming cut 3 bases from V and 0 bases from J; bases unmatched to any gene: 1. The CDR3 protein is CASSIGTATNEKLFF. CDR3 nucleotides: TGTGCCAGTAGTATTGGGACAGCAACTAATGAAAAACTGTTTTTT.

The chain links TRBV4-3 to TRBJ2-1; TRBD2 aligns across 9 bases. V shed 0 bases and J 7 bases; nucleotides not matched to a gene: 7. CDR1 and CDR2 (germline): LGHNA, YSLEER. The CDR3 covers 16 residues. This chain's CDR3 is CASSQDIAGDANEQFF. CDR3 DNA: TGCGCCAGCAGCCAAGATATAGCGGGGGACGCGAATGAGCAGTTCTTC.

The chain employs TRBV19 and TRBJ1-1, with unresolved D. The ends were cut back, 5 bases at V and 1 base at J, with 14 bases in the middle. The V gene's germline CDR1 is LNHDA and CDR2 SQIVND (reference sequence). The CDR3 spans 15 residues. In DNA, the CDR3 is TGTGCCAGTAGTCCTCACAGTAATCGGAACACTGAAGCTTTCTTT. This translates into CASSPHSNRNTEAFF.

The chain employs TRBV18 and TRBJ1-2; 9 bases map to TRBD1. V trimming: 3 bases; J trimming: 7 bases; junction bases outside the gene matches: 6. Germline CDR1 and CDR2: KGHSH and LQKENI. The CDR3 is 14 amino acids. This CDR3 is CASSPGTGSVGYTF. In DNA form, the CDR3 reads TGTGCCAGCTCACCCGGGACAGGGTCCGTTGGCTACACCTTC.